This T cell receptor (beta chain) was captured by sequencing in a study of control samples from healthy donors and cancer patients. J lost 8 bases, V lost 8 bases, and 0 bases had no gene match. Germline lookup yields CDR1 SEHNR and CDR2 FQNEAQ (reference sequence). CDR3 length: 12 amino acids. TCRdb's copy holds only in-frame clones and misses some; the assay was immunoSEQ multiplex PCR. The table records 150,000 or so clones, about 93% of them present only once. Sequenced input: PBMCs. The receptor's source is a man between 60 and 70 years old with colorectal cancer. The gene calls are TRBV7-9 and TRBJ1-6; 10 bases are shared with TRBD1. Here the CDR3 reads CASGQGDSPLHF. The CDR3 nucleotides read TGTGCCAGCGGACAGGGGGATTCACCCCTCCACTTT. The whole variable domain, remainder taken from reference TRBV7-9 and TRBJ1-6, is DTGVSQNPRHKITKRGQNVTFRCDPISEHNRLYWYRQTLGQGPEFLTYFQNEAQLEKSRLLSDRFSAERPKGSFSTLEIQRTEQGDSAMYLCASGQGDSPLHFGNGTRLTVT.